This T cell receptor (beta chain) is from a study of identical twins. General study findings and limits: Whereas memory repertoires showed no such difference, abundant cord blood beta clonotypes carried fewer insertions.

The CDR3 contains 14 residues. Germline CDR1 DFQATT, CDR2 SNEGSKA (reference sequence). V lost 5 bases, J lost 5 bases, and 16 bases lay in between. Template switching added a universal primer site, and cDNA bore unique molecular identifiers. TCRdb recomputed calls from the 5' RACE reads with MiXCR, one row per CDR3 protein. There are 450,000 or so distinct CDR3 sequences in the sample; roughly a quarter occur only once, and 2.5% to 3.5% lies in the top ten. Worth noting for this clonotype: Its antigen is not known.

These data were likewise used in another study, on T cells expressing NK-cell markers. Per that paper: Dominant NKG2C+ clonotypes made up roughly 1.0-8% of CD8+ T cells in several donors.

The chain couples TRBV20-1 to TRBJ2-1, with D perhaps TRBD1 (6 bases). The sequencing input was CD4+ T cells sorted from blood. The origin of this receptor is a woman aged 18-30 years in good health. In nucleotides, the CDR3 is TGCAGTGCTGCCGCGGACAGACCGGACAATGAGCAGTTCTTC. Amino acids: CSAAADRPDNEQFF.